Sequencing of this T cell receptor beta chain was carried out in a study of T-cell memory formation after mild COVID-19. TCRdb passed the 5' RACE reads through MiXCR, listing each CDR3 protein once. In the table there are approximately 390,000 distinct CDR3 sequences, around a sixth of which are singletons. The CDR3 covers 14 residues. Germline V lookup: CDR1 LGHNA, CDR2 YSLEER. V shed 3 bases and J shed 4 bases, with 11 bases lying between them. This chain joins TRBV4-3 and TRBJ2-3; D is perhaps TRBD2 (5 bases). The TCR sequence derives from a man in his late teens or twenties who had mild COVID-19 (a few samples of this study predate the infection). Cell type and time point are not known. Sequenced: PBMCs or a T cell subset sorted from them (not recorded which). The CDR3 sequence: CASSQSGPPDTQYF. Here the CDR3 DNA reads TGCGCCAGCAGCCAGAGCGGTCCCCCAGATACGCAGTATTTT.